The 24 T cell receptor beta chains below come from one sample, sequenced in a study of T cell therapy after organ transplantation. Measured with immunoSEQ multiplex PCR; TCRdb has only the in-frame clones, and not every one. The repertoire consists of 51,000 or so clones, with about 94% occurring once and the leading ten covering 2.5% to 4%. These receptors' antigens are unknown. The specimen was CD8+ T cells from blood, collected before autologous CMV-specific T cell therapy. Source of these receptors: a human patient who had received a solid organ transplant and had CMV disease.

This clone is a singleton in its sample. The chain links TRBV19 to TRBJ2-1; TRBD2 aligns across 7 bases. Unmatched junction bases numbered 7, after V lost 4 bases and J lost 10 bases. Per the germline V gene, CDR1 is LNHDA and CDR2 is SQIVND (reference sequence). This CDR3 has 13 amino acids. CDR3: CASSSHLAEEQFF. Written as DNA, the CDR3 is TGTGCCAGTAGTAGCCATCTAGCGGAGGAGCAGTTCTTC.

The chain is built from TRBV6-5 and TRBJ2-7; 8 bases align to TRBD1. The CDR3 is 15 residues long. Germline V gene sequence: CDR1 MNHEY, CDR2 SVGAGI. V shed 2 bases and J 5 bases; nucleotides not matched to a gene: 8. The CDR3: CASSYNGQGLDEQYF. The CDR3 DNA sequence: TGTGCCAGCAGTTACAATGGACAGGGTCTGGACGAGCAGTACTTC.

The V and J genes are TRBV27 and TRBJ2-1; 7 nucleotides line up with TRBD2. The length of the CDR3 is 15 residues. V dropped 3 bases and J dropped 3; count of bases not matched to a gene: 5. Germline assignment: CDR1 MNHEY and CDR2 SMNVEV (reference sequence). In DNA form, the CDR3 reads TGTGCCAGCAGTTTCGGGGGAGGGGTCTACAATGAGCAGTTCTTC. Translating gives CASSFGGGVYNEQFF.

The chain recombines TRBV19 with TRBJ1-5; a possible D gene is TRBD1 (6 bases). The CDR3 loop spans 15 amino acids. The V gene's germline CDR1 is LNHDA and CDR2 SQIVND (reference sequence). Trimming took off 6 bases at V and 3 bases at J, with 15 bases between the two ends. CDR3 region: CASRISGAINQPQHF. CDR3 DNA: TGTGCCAGTAGGATTTCAGGGGCCATCAATCAGCCCCAGCATTTT.

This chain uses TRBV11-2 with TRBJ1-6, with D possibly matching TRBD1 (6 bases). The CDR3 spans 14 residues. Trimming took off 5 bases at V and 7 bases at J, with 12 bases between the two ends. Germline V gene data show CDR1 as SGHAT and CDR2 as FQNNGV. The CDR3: CASSIRDINSPLHF. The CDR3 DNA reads TGTGCCAGCAGCATCCGGGACATCAATTCACCCCTCCACTTT.

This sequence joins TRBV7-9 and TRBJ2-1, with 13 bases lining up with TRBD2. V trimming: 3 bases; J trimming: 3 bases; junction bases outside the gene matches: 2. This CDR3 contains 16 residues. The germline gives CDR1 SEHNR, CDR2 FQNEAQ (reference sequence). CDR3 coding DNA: TGTGCCAGCAGCTTGGGACTAGCGGGGAGCTACAATGAGCAGTTCTTC. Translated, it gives CASSLGLAGSYNEQFF.

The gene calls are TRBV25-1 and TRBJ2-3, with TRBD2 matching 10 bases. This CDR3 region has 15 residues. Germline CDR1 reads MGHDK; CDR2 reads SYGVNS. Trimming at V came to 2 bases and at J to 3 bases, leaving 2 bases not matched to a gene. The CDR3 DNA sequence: TGTGCCAGCAGTGAACCAGCGGGAGGGACAGATACGCAGTATTTT. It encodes CASSEPAGGTDTQYF.

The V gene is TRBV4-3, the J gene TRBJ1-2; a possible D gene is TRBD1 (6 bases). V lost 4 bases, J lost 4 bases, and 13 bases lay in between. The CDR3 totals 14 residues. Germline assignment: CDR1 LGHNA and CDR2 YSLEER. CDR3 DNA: TGCGCCAGCAGCCCAGGGGCGGGGGTCTATGGCTACACCTTC. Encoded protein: CASSPGAGVYGYTF.

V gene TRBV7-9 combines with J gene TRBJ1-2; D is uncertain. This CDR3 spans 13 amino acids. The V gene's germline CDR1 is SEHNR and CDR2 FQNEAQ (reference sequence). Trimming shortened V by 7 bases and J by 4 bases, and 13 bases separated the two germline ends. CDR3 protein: CASNQPDLYGYTF. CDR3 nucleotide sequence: TGTGCCAGCAACCAACCGGACCTCTATGGCTACACCTTC.

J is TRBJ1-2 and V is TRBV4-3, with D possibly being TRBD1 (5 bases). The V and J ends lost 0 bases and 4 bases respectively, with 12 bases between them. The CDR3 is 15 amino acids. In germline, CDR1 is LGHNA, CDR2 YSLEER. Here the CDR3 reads CASSQDVRALYGYTF. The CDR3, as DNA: TGCGCCAGCAGCCAAGATGTCAGGGCCCTCTATGGCTACACCTTC.

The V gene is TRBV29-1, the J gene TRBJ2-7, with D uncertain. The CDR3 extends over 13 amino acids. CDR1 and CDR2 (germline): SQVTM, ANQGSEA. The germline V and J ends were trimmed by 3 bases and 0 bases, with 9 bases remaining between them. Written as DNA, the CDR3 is TGCAGCGTTGATCGTTTCGACTCCTACGAGCAGTACTTC. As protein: CSVDRFDSYEQYF.

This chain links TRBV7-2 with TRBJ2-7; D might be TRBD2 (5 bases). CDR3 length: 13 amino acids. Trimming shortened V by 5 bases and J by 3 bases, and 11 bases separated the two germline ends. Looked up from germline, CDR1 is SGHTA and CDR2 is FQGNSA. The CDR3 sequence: CASSLGVGYEQYF. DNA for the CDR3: TGTGCCAGCAGCCTGGGAGTGGGCTACGAGCAGTACTTC.

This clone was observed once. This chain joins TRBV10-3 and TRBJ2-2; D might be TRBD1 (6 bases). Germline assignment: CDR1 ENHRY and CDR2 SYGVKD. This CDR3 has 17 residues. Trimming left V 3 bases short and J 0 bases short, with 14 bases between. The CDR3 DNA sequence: TGTGCCATCAGTGACCCACCGGGACACCCGAACACCGGGGAGCTGTTTTTT. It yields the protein CAISDPPGHPNTGELFF.

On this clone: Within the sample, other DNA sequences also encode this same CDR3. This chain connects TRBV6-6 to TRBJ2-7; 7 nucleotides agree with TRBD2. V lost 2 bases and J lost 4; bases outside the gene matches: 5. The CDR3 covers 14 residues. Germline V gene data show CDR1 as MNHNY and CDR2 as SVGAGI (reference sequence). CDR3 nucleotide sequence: TGTGCCAGCAGTTACGGACTAGAAACTTACGAGCAGTACTTC. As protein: CASSYGLETYEQYF.

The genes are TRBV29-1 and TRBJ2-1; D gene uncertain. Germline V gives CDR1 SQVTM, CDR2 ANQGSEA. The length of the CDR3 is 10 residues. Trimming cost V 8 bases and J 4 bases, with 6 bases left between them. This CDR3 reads CSFQYNEQFF. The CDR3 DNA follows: TGCAGCTTTCAATACAATGAGCAGTTCTTC.

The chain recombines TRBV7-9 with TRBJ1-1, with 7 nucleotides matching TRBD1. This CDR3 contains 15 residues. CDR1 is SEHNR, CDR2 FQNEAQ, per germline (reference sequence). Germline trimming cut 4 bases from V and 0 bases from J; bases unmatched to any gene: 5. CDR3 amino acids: CASSSARGLNTEAFF. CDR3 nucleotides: TGTGCCAGCAGCTCCGCGAGGGGGCTGAACACTGAAGCTTTCTTT. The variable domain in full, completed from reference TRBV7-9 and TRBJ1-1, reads DTGVSQNPRHKITKRGQNVTFRCDPISEHNRLYWYRQTLGQGPEFLTYFQNEAQLEKSRLLSDRFSAERPKGSFSTLEIQRTEQGDSAMYLCASSSARGLNTEAFFGQGTRLTVV.

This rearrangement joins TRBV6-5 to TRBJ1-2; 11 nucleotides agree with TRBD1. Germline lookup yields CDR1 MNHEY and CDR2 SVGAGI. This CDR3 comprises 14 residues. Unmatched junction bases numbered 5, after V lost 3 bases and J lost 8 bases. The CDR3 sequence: CASSYPGQGAGYTF. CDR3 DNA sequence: TGTGCCAGCAGTTATCCCGGACAGGGGGCGGGCTACACCTTC.

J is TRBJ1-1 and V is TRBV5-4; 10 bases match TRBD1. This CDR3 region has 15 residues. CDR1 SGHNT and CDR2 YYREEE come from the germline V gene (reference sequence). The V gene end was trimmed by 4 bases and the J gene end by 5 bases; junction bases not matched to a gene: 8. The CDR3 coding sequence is TGTGCCAGCAGCCTGGGACAGGGGTTTCGTACTGAAGCTTTCTTT. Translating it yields CASSLGQGFRTEAFF. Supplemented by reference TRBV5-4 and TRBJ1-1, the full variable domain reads ETGVTQSPTHLIKTRGQQVTLRCSSQSGHNTVSWYQQALGQGPQFIFQYYREEENGRGNFPPRFSGLQFPNYSSELNVNALELDDSALYLCASSLGQGFRTEAFFGQGTRLTVV.

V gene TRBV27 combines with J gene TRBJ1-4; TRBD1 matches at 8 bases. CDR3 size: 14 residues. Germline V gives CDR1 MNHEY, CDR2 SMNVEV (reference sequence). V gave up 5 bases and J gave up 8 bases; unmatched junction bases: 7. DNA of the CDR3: TGTGCCAGCAGTCCCAGGACAGGGTTAGAAAAACTGTTTTTT. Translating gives CASSPRTGLEKLFF.

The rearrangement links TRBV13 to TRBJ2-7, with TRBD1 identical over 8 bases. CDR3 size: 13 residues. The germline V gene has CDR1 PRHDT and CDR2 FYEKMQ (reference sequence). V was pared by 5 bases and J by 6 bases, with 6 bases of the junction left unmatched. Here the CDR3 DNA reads TGTGCCAGCAGCCAAATAACAGGGGGCGAGCAGTACTTC. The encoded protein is CASSQITGGEQYF.

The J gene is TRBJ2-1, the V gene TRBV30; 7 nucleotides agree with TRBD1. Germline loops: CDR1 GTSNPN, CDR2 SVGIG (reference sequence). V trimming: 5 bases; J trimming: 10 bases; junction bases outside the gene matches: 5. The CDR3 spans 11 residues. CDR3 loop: CAWGGQSEQFF. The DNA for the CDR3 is TGTGCCTGGGGGGGACAGTCGGAGCAGTTCTTC.

CDR3 sequence reads: CASSQASLDTEAFF. The CDR3 region has the DNA TGCGCCAGCAGCCAAGCCTCCTTGGACACTGAAGCTTTCTTT. The chain joins TRBV4-1 to TRBJ1-1; D not resolved. The CDR3 sequence is 14 residues long. The V end lost 1 base, the J end lost 3 bases, and 9 bases lay between the germline ends. Germline V gene lookup returns CDR1 MGHRA and CDR2 YSYEKL.

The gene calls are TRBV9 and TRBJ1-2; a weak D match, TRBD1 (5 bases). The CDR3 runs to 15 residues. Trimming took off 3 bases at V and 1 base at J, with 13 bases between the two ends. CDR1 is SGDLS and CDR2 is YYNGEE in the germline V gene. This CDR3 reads CASSGWDGDNYGYTF. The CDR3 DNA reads TGTGCCAGCAGCGGATGGGACGGTGATAACTATGGCTACACCTTC.

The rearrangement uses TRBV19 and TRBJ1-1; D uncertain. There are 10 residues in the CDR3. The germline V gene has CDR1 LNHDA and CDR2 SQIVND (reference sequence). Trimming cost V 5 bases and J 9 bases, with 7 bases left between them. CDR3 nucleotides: TGTGCCAGTAGTGGGTTTCAAGCTTTCTTT. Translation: CASSGFQAFF.